What follows are 19 T cell receptor beta chains derived from one specimen sequenced in a study of T cells in Graves' hyperthyroidism and ophthalmopathy. RNA transcripts yielded amplified TCR beta CDR3 regions. HTBI primers were employed in a first-round RT-PCR of the TCR CDR3. TCRdb re-derived calls from the multiplex PCR reads in MiXCR, one entry per CDR3 protein. The sample yields hundreds of thousands of distinct CDR3 sequences, under 15% seen once. Sequenced material: blood. These receptors were taken from a woman aged 40 to 55 with Graves' ophthalmopathy.

At least ten counts were recorded for this clonotype. J is TRBJ2-7 and V is TRBV28; 10 bases are a match to TRBD1. Germline values: CDR1 MDHEN, CDR2 SYDVKM. V shed 6 bases and J 5 bases; nucleotides not matched to a gene: 4. The CDR3 runs to 13 residues. The CDR3 nucleotides read TGTGCCAGCAGCTCCGGGACAGGGGACGAGCAGTACTTC. Its translation: CASSSGTGDEQYF. Complete variable domain (other parts from reference TRBV28 and TRBJ2-7): DVKVTQSSRYLVKRTGEKVFLECVQDMDHENMFWYRQDPGLGLRLIYFSYDVKMKEKGDIPEGYSVSREKKERFSLILESASTNQTSMYLCASSSGTGDEQYFGPGTRLTVT.

V gene TRBV19 combines with J gene TRBJ2-1, with D uncertain. CDR3 length: 13 residues. Germline lookup yields CDR1 LNHDA and CDR2 SQIVND (reference sequence). V gave up 5 bases and J gave up 5 bases, with 10 bases separating them. The CDR3 loop is CASSRPLHNEQFF. CDR3 bases: TGTGCCAGTAGTCGCCCACTTCACAATGAGCAGTTCTTC.

This clonotype came up many times. The chain is built from TRBV10-3 and TRBJ1-2; D not certain. The germline V gene has CDR1 ENHRY and CDR2 SYGVKD. CDR3 size: 14 residues. V was shortened by 0 bases and J by 8 bases, with 13 bases between the two germline ends. The CDR3: CAISESGSSDGYTF. The CDR3 DNA is TGTGCCATCAGTGAGTCGGGCAGCTCGGACGGCTACACCTTC.

This clonotype was seen many times. The rearrangement joins TRBV2 to TRBJ1-5; 10 nucleotides agree with TRBD1. The length of the CDR3 is 14 residues. Germline loops: CDR1 SNHLY, CDR2 FYNNEI. J lost 7 bases, V lost 6 bases, and 6 bases had no gene match. The CDR3 sequence: CASRGQGTGQPQHF. DNA for the CDR3: TGTGCCAGCAGGGGACAGGGGACGGGGCAGCCCCAGCATTTT.

This clonotype occurred many times. J is TRBJ2-7 and V is TRBV7-8; D assignment may be TRBD1 or TRBD2 (5 bases each). Germline-derived CDR1 and CDR2 are SGHVS and FQNEAQ. V shed 0 bases and J shed 2 bases, with 17 bases lying between them. CDR3 length: 17 amino acids. This CDR3 is CASSLAIPGPRPYEQYF. In DNA form, the CDR3 reads TGTGCCAGCAGCTTAGCAATACCGGGACCCCGTCCCTACGAGCAGTACTTC.

CDR3: CASGSTGTIYEQYF. The DNA of the CDR3 is TGTGCCAGCGGATCGACAGGGACGATCTACGAGCAGTACTTC. The V and J genes are TRBV6-1 and TRBJ2-7; TRBD1 agrees at 7 bases. In germline, CDR1 is MNHNS, CDR2 SASEGT. CDR3 size: 14 residues. V gave up 8 bases and J gave up 3 bases; unmatched junction bases: 10.

This clonotype was recorded at least ten times. With a much larger clone just one base away, this may be a read error. The V call is TRBV3-1, the J call TRBJ2-7; 10 bases fit TRBD1. Germline lookup yields CDR1 LGHDT and CDR2 YNNKEL (reference sequence). J was trimmed by 6 bases and V by 4 bases; bases with no gene match: 3. There are 13 residues in the CDR3. CDR3 sequence (DNA): TGTGCCAGCAGCCCCGGGACAGGGGTCGAGCAGTACTTC. It encodes CASSPGTGVEQYF.

The table lists this clonotype with many counts. The chain joins TRBV29-1 to TRBJ2-7; 9 bases are shared with TRBD1. Germline V CDR1 and CDR2: SQVTM, ANQGSEA. This CDR3 spans 14 amino acids. The V segment lost 4 bases and the J segment 4 bases; nucleotides outside the gene matches: 8. The CDR3 DNA sequence: TGCAGCGTTGGAGATGGGACAGGGAGATACGAGCAGTACTTC. It encodes CSVGDGTGRYEQYF.

In its sample, this clonotype was seen many times. V usage is TRBV12-3 or TRBV12-4 and J usage is TRBJ2-7; TRBD2 matches 11 bases. CDR3 length: 14 residues. V lost 5 bases, J lost 9 bases, and 9 bases stayed unmatched. DNA of the CDR3: TGTGCCAGCAGTCCCGGGACTAGCGGTGGGAGGCAGTACTTC. It translates to CASSPGTSGGRQYF.

This clonotype has ten or more counts. This chain connects TRBV12-3 or TRBV12-4 to TRBJ2-2, with 10 nucleotides matching TRBD2. Unmatched junction bases numbered 12, after V lost 3 bases and J lost 5 bases. The CDR3 consists of 18 residues. The CDR3 protein is CASSFKREGLVVTGELFF. The CDR3 nucleotides are TGTGCCAGCAGTTTTAAGCGGGAGGGCCTAGTGGTTACCGGGGAGCTGTTTTTT.

This clonotype was counted at least ten times. The chain links TRBV28 to TRBJ2-1; a weak D match, TRBD1 (6 bases). The ends were cut back, 5 bases at V and 8 bases at J, with 22 bases in the middle. This CDR3 has 16 amino acids. Germline V gene sequence: CDR1 MDHEN, CDR2 SYDVKM. The CDR3, as DNA: TGTGCCAGCAGTCCTAGGGCCTTAGCCGAGGGGGATGAGCAGTTCTTC. This translates into CASSPRALAEGDEQFF.

This clonotype showed up many times. This rearrangement joins TRBV19 to TRBJ1-5; D call uncertain. The V gene's germline CDR1 is LNHDA and CDR2 SQIVND (reference sequence). The CDR3 spans 14 residues. V gave up 9 bases and J gave up 0 bases, with 12 bases separating them. CDR3 bases: TGTGCCAGCACCCGGACCCTTAGCAATCAGCCCCAGCATTTT. Translating it yields CASTRTLSNQPQHF.

This clonotype was counted at least ten times. J is TRBJ1-5 and V is TRBV20-1; D is perhaps TRBD1 (5 bases). This CDR3 has 14 amino acids. V dropped 4 bases and J dropped 2 bases, with 12 bases sitting between them. The germline V gene encodes CDR1 DFQATT and CDR2 SNEGSKA (reference sequence). CDR3 in DNA: TGCAGTGCTATACGGGGGGACGGCAATCAGCCCCAGCATTTT. Its translation: CSAIRGDGNQPQHF.

This clonotype showed up many times. The chain couples TRBV28 to TRBJ1-5, with D possibly being TRBD1 (6 bases). Per the germline V gene, CDR1 is MDHEN and CDR2 is SYDVKM. The CDR3 consists of 15 residues. V lost 6 bases and J 4 bases, leaving 16 bases between the germline ends. The CDR3 protein is CASRPMAGDNQPQHF. The CDR3 nucleotides read TGTGCCAGCAGGCCGATGGCAGGGGATAATCAGCCCCAGCATTTT.

The chain employs TRBV20-1 and TRBJ2-7, with 9 bases that match TRBD2. In germline, CDR1 is DFQATT, CDR2 SNEGSKA (reference sequence). The CDR3 is 18 residues long. After removal of 0 bases from V and 3 bases from J, the junction contained 15 bases not matched to a gene. This CDR3 is CSARDIGRAGGSYYEQYF. DNA of the CDR3: TGCAGTGCTAGAGATATTGGGAGAGCGGGGGGTTCCTACTACGAGCAGTACTTC.

This clonotype was detected ten times or more. J is TRBJ2-7 and V is TRBV2; D ambiguous. CDR1 is SNHLY, CDR2 FYNNEI, per germline. Between the trimmed V and J ends, which lost 4 bases and 3 bases, there was a span of 25 bases. The CDR3 sequence is 18 residues long. In DNA form, the CDR3 reads TGTGCCAGCAGTGGAAACCCTGCGATTGGTAGAGTTTACTACGAGCAGTACTTC. It translates to CASSGNPAIGRVYYEQYF.

The table lists this clonotype with many counts. The chain links TRBV7-8 to TRBJ1-1; the D is unclear. Per the germline V gene, CDR1 is SGHVS and CDR2 is FQNEAQ. V dropped 5 bases and J dropped 2 bases, with 12 bases sitting between them. There are 14 residues in the CDR3. CDR3: CASSPKRANTEAFF. CDR3 in DNA: TGTGCCAGCAGCCCTAAGCGGGCCAACACTGAAGCTTTCTTT.

This clonotype has just a few counts. The chain is built from TRBV20-1 and TRBJ2-2, with 7 bases lining up with TRBD2. The junction had 9 bases not matched to a gene; V was cut back by 2 bases and J by 6 bases. CDR1 and CDR2 (germline): DFQATT, SNEGSKA (reference sequence). This CDR3 is 15 amino acids long. Written as DNA, the CDR3 is TGCAGTGCTAGACCCGGGACGGGAGGTTCCGGGGAGCTGTTTTTT. Translated: CSARPGTGGSGELFF.

The V gene is TRBV5-4, the J gene TRBJ2-5, with D hard to call. V lost 4 bases and J 5 bases, leaving 12 bases between the germline ends. The CDR3 totals 13 residues. CDR1 SGHNT and CDR2 YYREEE come from the germline V gene (reference sequence). CDR3 residues: CASSTLLQETQYF. Here the CDR3 DNA reads TGTGCCAGCAGCACCTTATTGCAGGAGACCCAGTACTTC.